This T cell receptor beta chain is from a study of T cells in localized non-small cell lung cancer. Study observations and caveats: Heterogeneity remains possible because sequencing was limited to only one tumor region. Elevated circulating T cell density in blood was associated with longer overall survival. In adjacent lung, a median roughly 58 of the top 100 tumor clones were found. Compared with tumor, uninvolved adjacent lung displayed greater T cell clonality, ranking highest overall.

Germline assignment: CDR1 SGDLS and CDR2 YYNGEE. V lost 2 bases and J 2 bases, leaving 7 bases between the germline ends. The CDR3 loop spans 13 amino acids. TCRdb's table, derived via immunoSEQ multiplex PCR, lists solely in-frame clones and lacks some. The table includes around 36,000 clones, roughly 79% detected once. Concerning this clone: What it recognizes is unknown.

The TCR comes from a male donor older than 55 with stage II lung adenocarcinoma. The chain recombines TRBV9 with TRBJ1-1; D unclear. The sample consisted of peripheral blood mononuclear cells, taken before any cancer treatment. CDR3 in DNA: TGTGCCAGCAGCGTTGACGGTAACACTGAAGCTTTCTTT. Protein: CASSVDGNTEAFF.